This TCR beta chain was identified during a study of PD-1 blockade in classical Hodgkin lymphoma. Study observations and caveats: Before treatment, TCR diversity in newly diagnosed patients was reportedly lower than in healthy donors. By C4D1 there was a significant rise in CD4+ TCR diversity but not in CD8+ TCR diversity.

In regard to this clone: Its specificity is unknown.

Time point defined: cycle 4 day 1 (C4D1), after five to seven weeks of nivolumab. Autologous stem cell transplantation was followed by relapse in every patient, and brentuximab vedotin exposure varied. TCRdb's copy holds only in-frame clones and misses some; the assay was immunoSEQ multiplex PCR. In the table there are approximately 44,000 clones, around 74% of which are singletons. There are 13 residues in the CDR3. Germline V lookup: CDR1 SNHLY, CDR2 FYNNEI. The germline V and J ends were trimmed by 4 bases and 6 bases, with 12 bases remaining between them. The source of this sequence is a human donor with classical Hodgkin lymphoma. This chain connects TRBV2 to TRBJ1-2, with no clear D. The sample was peripheral blood mononuclear cells (PBMCs), taken before the fourth cycle of nivolumab. The CDR3 sequence: CASSGDKTDGYTF. The CDR3 bases are TGTGCCAGCAGTGGAGACAAAACGGATGGCTACACCTTC.